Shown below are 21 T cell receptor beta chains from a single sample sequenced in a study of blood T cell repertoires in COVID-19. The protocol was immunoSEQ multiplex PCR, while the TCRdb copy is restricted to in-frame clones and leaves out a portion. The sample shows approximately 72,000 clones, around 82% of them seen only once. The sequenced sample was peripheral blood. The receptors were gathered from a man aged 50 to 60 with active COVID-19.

In nucleotides, the CDR3 is TGTGCCACCAGCACGGCCGGGACAGGGTCAAATGAGCAGTTCTTC. This sequence encodes CATSTAGTGSNEQFF. The chain recombines TRBV15 with TRBJ2-1; 9 bases map to TRBD1. This CDR3 is 15 amino acids long. Germline V gives CDR1 LNHNV, CDR2 YYDKDF (reference sequence). Losses at the gene ends were 4 bases for V and 7 bases for J; bases not matched to a gene: 8. The variable domain in full, with the rest retrieved from reference TRBV15 and TRBJ2-1, is DAMVIQNPRYQVTQFGKPVTLSCSQTLNHNVMYWYQQKSSQAPKLLFHYYDKDFNNEADTPDNFQSRRPNTSFCFLDIRSPGLGDTAMYLCATSTAGTGSNEQFFGPGTRLTVL.

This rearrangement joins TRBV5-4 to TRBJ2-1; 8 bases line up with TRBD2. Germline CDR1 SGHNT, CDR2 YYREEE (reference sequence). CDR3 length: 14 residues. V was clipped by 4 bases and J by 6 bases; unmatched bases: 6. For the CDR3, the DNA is TGTGCCAGCAGCCCGGGGGGGCGGCGCAATGAGCAGTTCTTC. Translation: CASSPGGRRNEQFF.

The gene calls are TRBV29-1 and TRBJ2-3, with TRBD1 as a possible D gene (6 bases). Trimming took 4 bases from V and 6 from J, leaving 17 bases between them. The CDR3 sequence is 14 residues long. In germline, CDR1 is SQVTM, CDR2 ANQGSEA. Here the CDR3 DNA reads TGCAGCGTTGGTCACAGGGTGCAAAGGGATACGCAGTATTTT. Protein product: CSVGHRVQRDTQYF.

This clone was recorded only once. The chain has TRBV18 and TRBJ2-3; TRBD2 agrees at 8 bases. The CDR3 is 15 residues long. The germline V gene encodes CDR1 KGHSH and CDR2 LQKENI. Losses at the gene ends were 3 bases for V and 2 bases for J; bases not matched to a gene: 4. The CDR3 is CASSPFGGDTDTQYF. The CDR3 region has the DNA TGTGCCAGCTCACCCTTCGGGGGGGACACAGATACGCAGTATTTT.

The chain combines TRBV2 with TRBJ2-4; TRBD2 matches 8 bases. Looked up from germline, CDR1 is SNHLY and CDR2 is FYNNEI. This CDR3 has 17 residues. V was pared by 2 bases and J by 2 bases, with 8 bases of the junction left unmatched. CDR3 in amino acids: CASSEPESGGPKNIQYF. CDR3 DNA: TGTGCCAGCAGTGAACCGGAGAGCGGGGGCCCCAAAAACATTCAGTACTTC.

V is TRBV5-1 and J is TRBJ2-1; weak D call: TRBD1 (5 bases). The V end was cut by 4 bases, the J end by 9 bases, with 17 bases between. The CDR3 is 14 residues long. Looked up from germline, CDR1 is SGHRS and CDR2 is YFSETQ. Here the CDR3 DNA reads TGCGCCAGCAGCGCAGACAGCCCGAGGACTGAGCAGTTCTTC. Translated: CASSADSPRTEQFF.

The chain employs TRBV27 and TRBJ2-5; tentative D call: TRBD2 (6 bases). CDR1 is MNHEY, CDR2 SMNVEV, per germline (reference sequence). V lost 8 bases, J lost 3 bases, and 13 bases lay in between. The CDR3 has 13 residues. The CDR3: CASGGLREETQYF. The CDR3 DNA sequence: TGTGCCAGCGGGGGACTTCGGGAAGAGACCCAGTACTTC.

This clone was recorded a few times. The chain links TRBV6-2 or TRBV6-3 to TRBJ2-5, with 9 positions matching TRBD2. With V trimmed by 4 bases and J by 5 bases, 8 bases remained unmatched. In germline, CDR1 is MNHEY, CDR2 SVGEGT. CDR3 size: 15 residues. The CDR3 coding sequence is TGTGCCAGCAGTTGGGGCGGGGGGGGCGACGAGACCCAGTACTTC. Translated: CASSWGGGGDETQYF.

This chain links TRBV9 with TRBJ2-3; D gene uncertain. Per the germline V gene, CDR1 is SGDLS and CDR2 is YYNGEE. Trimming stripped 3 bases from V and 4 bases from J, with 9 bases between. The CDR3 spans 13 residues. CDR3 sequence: CASSAQVSDTQYF. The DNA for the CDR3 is TGTGCCAGCAGCGCTCAGGTATCAGATACGCAGTATTTT.

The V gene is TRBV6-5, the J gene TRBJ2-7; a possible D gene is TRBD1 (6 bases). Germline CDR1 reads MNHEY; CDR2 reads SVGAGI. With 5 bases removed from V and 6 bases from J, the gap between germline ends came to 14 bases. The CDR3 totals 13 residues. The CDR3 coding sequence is TGTGCCAGCAGTAGGCCCCCAGGGGTCGAGCAGTACTTC. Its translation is CASSRPPGVEQYF.

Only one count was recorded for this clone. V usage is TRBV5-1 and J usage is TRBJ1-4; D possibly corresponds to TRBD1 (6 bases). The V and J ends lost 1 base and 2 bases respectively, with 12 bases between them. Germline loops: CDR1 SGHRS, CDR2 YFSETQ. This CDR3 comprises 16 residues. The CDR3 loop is CASSLLGGRTNEKLFF. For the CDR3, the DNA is TGCGCCAGCAGCTTGCTAGGGGGAAGGACTAATGAAAAACTGTTTTTT.

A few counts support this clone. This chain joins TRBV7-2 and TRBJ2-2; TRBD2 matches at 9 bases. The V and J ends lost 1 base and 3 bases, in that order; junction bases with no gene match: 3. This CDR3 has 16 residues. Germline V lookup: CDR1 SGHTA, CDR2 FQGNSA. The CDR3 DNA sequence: TGTGCCAGCAGCTTAGTAGCGGGGGCCTACACCGGGGAGCTGTTTTTT. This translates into CASSLVAGAYTGELFF. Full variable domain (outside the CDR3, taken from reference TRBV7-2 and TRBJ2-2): GAGVSQSPSNKVTEKGKDVELRCDPISGHTALYWYRQSLGQGLEFLIYFQGNSAPDKSGLPSDRFSAERTGGSVSTLTIQRTQQEDSAVYLCASSLVAGAYTGELFFGEGSRLTVL.

The CDR3 nucleotides are TGTGCCAGCAGCCCCCGGACAGGGAGCTTTCCTTACGAGCAGTACTTC. Residues: CASSPRTGSFPYEQYF. The V call is TRBV9, the J call TRBJ2-7, with TRBD1 matching 8 bases. Looked up from germline, CDR1 is SGDLS and CDR2 is YYNGEE. Unmatched junction bases numbered 13, after V lost 4 bases and J lost 4 bases. CDR3 length equals 16 residues.

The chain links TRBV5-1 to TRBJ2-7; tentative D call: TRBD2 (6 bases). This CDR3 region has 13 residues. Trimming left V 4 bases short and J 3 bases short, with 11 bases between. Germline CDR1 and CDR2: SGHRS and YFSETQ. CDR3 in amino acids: CASSGQGLYEQYF. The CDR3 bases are TGCGCCAGCAGCGGCCAGGGACTCTACGAGCAGTACTTC.

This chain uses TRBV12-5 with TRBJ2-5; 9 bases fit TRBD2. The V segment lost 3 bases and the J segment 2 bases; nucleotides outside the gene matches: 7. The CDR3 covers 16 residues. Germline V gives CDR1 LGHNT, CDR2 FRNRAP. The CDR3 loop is CASGLGLAGNQETQYF. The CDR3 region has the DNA TGTGCTAGTGGTTTAGGCCTAGCGGGGAATCAAGAGACCCAGTACTTC.

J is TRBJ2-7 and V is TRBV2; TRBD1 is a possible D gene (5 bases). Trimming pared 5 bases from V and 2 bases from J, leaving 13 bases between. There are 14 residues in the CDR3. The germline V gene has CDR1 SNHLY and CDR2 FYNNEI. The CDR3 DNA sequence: TGTGCCAGCAGTCCTGGACAAGCCCCCTACGAGCAGTACTTC. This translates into CASSPGQAPYEQYF.

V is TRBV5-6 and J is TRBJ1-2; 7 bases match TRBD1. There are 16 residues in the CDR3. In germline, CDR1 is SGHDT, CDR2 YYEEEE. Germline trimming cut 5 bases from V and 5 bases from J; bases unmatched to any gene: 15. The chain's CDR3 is CASSYWGRGRDYGYTF. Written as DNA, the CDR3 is TGTGCCAGCAGTTATTGGGGTAGGGGGCGAGATTATGGCTACACCTTC.

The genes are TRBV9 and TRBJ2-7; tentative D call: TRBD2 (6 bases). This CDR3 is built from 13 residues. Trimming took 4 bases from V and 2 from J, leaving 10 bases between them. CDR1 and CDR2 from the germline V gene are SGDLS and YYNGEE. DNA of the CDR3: TGTGCCAGCAGCTCGGGACTTCCCTACGAGCAGTACTTC. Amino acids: CASSSGLPYEQYF.

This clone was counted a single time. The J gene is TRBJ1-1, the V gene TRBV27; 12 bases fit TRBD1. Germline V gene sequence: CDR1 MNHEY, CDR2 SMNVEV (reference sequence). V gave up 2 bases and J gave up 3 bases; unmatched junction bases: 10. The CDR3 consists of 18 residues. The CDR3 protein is CASSLSPGQGAGDTEAFF. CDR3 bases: TGTGCCAGCAGTTTAAGCCCGGGACAGGGGGCGGGGGACACTGAAGCTTTCTTT.

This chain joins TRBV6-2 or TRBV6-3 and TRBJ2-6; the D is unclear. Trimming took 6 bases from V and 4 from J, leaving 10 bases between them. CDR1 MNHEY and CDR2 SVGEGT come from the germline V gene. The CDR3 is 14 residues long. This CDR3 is CASSHVQGANVLTF. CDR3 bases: TGTGCCAGCAGCCACGTCCAGGGGGCCAACGTCCTGACTTTC.

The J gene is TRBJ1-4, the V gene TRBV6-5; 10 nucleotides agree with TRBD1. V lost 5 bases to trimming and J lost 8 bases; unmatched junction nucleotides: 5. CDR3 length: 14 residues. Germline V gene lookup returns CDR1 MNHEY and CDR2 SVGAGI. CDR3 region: CASSLRQGAEKLFF. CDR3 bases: TGTGCCAGCAGTCTTAGACAGGGGGCGGAAAAACTGTTTTTT.